One sample yielded the 9 T cell receptor beta chains listed below, sequenced in a study of cytomegalovirus exposure and HLA in healthy donors. PCR employed 60 Vbeta and 13 Jbeta primers. TCRdb keeps only in-frame clones here, not all; method: immunoSEQ multiplex PCR. The sample yields about 120,000 clones, more than 65% seen once. Sample: PBMCs. Every receptor here comes from a man aged 40-49 years in good health and CMV-seropositive.

The chain couples TRBV4-3 to TRBJ1-6; D is perhaps TRBD1 (5 bases). Germline loops: CDR1 LGHNA, CDR2 YSLEER. There are 19 residues in the CDR3. The V end lost 1 base, the J end lost 9 bases, and 25 bases lay between the germline ends. CDR3 region: CASSQVFQGEDLSGSPLHF. The CDR3 nucleotides are TGCGCCAGCAGCCAAGTATTCCAAGGGGAGGATCTATCAGGTTCACCCCTCCACTTT.

The V gene is TRBV5-6, the J gene TRBJ1-2, with D tentatively TRBD1 (5 bases). Looked up from germline, CDR1 is SGHDT and CDR2 is YYEEEE. The CDR3 has 15 amino acids. V gave up 0 bases and J gave up 9 bases, with 18 bases separating them. CDR3 residues: CASSLDQGYLRRYTF. DNA for the CDR3: TGTGCCAGCAGCTTGGACCAGGGTTATCTCCGCCGCTACACCTTC.

The chain is built from TRBV7-2 and TRBJ2-1; TRBD2 agrees at 11 bases. V lost 2 bases and J lost 2; bases outside the gene matches: 2. This CDR3 spans 16 amino acids. Germline lookup yields CDR1 SGHTA and CDR2 FQGNSA. The CDR3 loop is CASSLLAGGPYNEQFF. Written as DNA, the CDR3 is TGTGCCAGCAGCTTACTAGCGGGGGGACCCTACAATGAGCAGTTCTTC.

The rearrangement joins TRBV6-1 to TRBJ1-6; D unclear. With 8 bases removed from V and 10 bases from J, the gap between germline ends came to 18 bases. The germline CDR1 and CDR2 sequences are MNHNS and SASEGT. The CDR3 is made up of 14 amino acids. The CDR3 here is CASQTKWAGSPLHF. For the CDR3, the DNA is TGTGCCAGCCAAACCAAATGGGCAGGCTCACCCCTCCACTTT.

The chain links TRBV28 to TRBJ2-3; no definite D call. V was clipped by 3 bases and J by 5 bases, with 9 bases between them. Per the germline V gene, CDR1 is MDHEN and CDR2 is SYDVKM. The CDR3 is 13 amino acids. The chain's CDR3 is CASSLRIGDTQYF. The CDR3 region has the DNA TGTGCCAGCAGTTTGAGGATAGGAGATACGCAGTATTTT. Together with reference TRBV28 and TRBJ2-3, the CDR3 gives the full variable domain: DVKVTQSSRYLVKRTGEKVFLECVQDMDHENMFWYRQDPGLGLRLIYFSYDVKMKEKGDIPEGYSVSREKKERFSLILESASTNQTSMYLCASSLRIGDTQYFGPGTRLTVL.

V is TRBV28 and J is TRBJ1-5; no firm D call. Germline CDR1 and CDR2: MDHEN and SYDVKM. Trimming pared 3 bases from V and 2 bases from J, leaving 11 bases between. CDR3 size: 15 residues. The CDR3 DNA is TGTGCCAGCAGTTTCCCTTTCGGGGGCAATCAGCCCCAGCATTTT. The encoded protein is CASSFPFGGNQPQHF.

V and J are TRBV27 and TRBJ1-3; tentatively, D is TRBD1 (5 bases). The CDR3 is made up of 15 amino acids. V was cut by 6 bases and J by 2 bases, with 14 bases left in between. The germline CDR1 and CDR2 sequences are MNHEY and SMNVEV (reference sequence). The CDR3 here is CASRVTGLPGNTIYF. The CDR3 DNA reads as TGTGCCAGCAGGGTAACAGGTCTGCCTGGAAACACCATATATTTT.

This chain uses TRBV7-9 with TRBJ2-3; TRBD2 matches 9 bases. The ends lost 2 bases at V and 0 bases at J; junction bases unmatched: 6. This CDR3 is built from 17 residues. Germline V gene sequence: CDR1 SEHNR, CDR2 FQNEAQ (reference sequence). The CDR3 sequence is CASSLSGGWTSTDTQYF. The CDR3 DNA follows: TGTGCCAGCAGCTTAAGCGGGGGGTGGACTAGCACAGATACGCAGTATTTT.

This sequence joins TRBV6-1 and TRBJ1-2; 7 bases fit TRBD1. Germline V gene data show CDR1 as MNHNS and CDR2 as SASEGT. Losses at the gene ends were 4 bases for V and 4 bases for J; bases not matched to a gene: 9. This CDR3 is built from 15 residues. Written as DNA, the CDR3 is TGTGCCAGCAGTGGCCGGGACAGAGGGGCCTATGGCTACACCTTC. Its protein product is CASSGRDRGAYGYTF.